Included here is one T cell receptor (beta chain) sequence, with context. Cohorts were assigned according to the clinical history that participants reported. Per the study methods: It was from reference gene primer amplification that nucleated cell counts were estimated. Profiled with immunoSEQ multiplex PCR; TCRdb holds only in-frame clones, not every one. The DNA was the basis for D and trimming; V, J and clone size are from that table. The table includes about 400,000 clones, approximately 91% detected once. This entry belongs to a study of blood T cell repertoires in COVID-19. About the research overall: Samples taken during acute and convalescent COVID-19 were collected in the United States, Italy and Spain.

The sample comprised PBMCs or T cells enriched from blood (not recorded which). The receptor was isolated from a woman aged 40 to 50 with acute COVID-19.

DNA of the CDR3: TGTGCCAGCAGCCGCAAAGGAGTGCCTGAAGCTTTCTTT. It translates to CASSRKGVPEAFF. V gene TRBV3-1 (or the pseudogene TRBV3-2) combines with J gene TRBJ1-1; the D is unclear. V shed 4 bases and J shed 6 bases, with 12 bases lying between them. The CDR3 totals 13 residues. Germline V gene lookup returns CDR1 LGHDT and CDR2 YNNKEL (reference sequence).